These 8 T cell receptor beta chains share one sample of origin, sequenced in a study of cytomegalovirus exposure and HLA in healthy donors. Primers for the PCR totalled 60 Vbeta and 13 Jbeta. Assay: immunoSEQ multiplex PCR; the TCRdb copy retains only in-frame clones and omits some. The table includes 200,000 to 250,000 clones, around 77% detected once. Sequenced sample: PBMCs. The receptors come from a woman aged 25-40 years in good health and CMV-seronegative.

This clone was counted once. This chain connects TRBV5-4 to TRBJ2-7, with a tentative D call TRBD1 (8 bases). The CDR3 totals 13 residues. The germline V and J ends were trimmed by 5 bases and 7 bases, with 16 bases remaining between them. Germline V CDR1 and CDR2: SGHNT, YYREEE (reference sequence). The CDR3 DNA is TGTGCCAGCAGATACGGACAGGGAGGGGAGCAGTACTTC. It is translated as CASRYGQGGEQYF.

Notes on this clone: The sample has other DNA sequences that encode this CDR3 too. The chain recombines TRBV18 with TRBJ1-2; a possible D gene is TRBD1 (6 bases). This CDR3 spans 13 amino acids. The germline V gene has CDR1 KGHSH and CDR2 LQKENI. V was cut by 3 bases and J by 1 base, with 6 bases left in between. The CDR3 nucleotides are TGTGCCAGCTCACCGGACAGTAACTATGGCTACACCTTC. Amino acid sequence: CASSPDSNYGYTF. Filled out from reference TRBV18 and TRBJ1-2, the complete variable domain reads NAGVMQNPRHLVRRRGQEARLRCSPMKGHSHVYWYRQLPEEGLKFMVYLQKENIIDESGMPKERFSAEFPKEGPSILRIQQVVRGDSAAYFCASSPDSNYGYTFGSGTRLTVV.

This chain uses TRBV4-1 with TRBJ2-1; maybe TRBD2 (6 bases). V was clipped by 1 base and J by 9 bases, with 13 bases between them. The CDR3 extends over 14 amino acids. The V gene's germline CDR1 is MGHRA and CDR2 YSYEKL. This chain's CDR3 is CASSQVDYPGEQFF. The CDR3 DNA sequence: TGCGCCAGCAGCCAAGTGGACTATCCGGGTGAGCAGTTCTTC.

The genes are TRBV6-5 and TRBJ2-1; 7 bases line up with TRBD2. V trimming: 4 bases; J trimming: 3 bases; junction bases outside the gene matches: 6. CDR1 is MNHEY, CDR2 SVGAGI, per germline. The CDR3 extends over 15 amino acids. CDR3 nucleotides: TGTGCCAGCAGTTCCGTTAGCGGGTGCTACAATGAGCAGTTCTTC. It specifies CASSSVSGCYNEQFF.

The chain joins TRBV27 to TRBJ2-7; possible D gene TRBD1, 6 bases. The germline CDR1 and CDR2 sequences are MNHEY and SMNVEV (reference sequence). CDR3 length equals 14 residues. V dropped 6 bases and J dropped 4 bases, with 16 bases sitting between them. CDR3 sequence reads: CASRRTGMGYEQYF. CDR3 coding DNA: TGTGCCAGCAGACGAACAGGGATGGGGTACGAGCAGTACTTC.

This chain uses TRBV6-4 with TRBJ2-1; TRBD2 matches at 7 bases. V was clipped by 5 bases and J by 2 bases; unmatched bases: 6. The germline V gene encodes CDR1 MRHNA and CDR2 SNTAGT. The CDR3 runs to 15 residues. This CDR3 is CASSLSGAAYNEQFF. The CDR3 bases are TGTGCCAGCAGTCTGAGCGGGGCGGCCTACAATGAGCAGTTCTTC.

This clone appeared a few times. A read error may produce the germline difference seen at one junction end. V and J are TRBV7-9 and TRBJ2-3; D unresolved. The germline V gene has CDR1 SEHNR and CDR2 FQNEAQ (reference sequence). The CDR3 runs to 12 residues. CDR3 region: CSSSLGPPSWYF. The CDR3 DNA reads TGTTCCAGCAGCTTAGGGCCCCCAAGTTGGTATTTT.

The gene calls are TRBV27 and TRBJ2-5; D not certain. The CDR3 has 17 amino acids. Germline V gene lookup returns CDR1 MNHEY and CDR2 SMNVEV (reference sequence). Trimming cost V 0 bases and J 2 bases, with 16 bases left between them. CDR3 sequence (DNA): TGTGCCAGCAGTTTATCCTTTATCCCGGGTACACAAGAGACCCAGTACTTC. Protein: CASSLSFIPGTQETQYF.